Listed below are T cell receptor beta chains from one sample, sequenced in a study of T cell repertoires in cytomegalovirus infection. TCRdb ran MiXCR on the reads and lists one entry per CDR3 protein. Here the sample spans about 83,000 distinct CDR3 sequences, approximately 30% being singletons. These receptors have no identified antigens. Material: CD8+ T cells from cultured PBMCs, obtained from culture after CMV antigen stimulation. The receptors originated from a human donor in good health (CMV status not recorded). Some clones in this sample may be carry-over from other donors' samples. The CDR3 runs from the conserved cysteine through the conserved F or W. The order of the fields is J gene, clone size, D gene, V gene, CDR3 DNA, CDR3 protein. The D gene is left open where the match is weak. A clone size is listed for some rows: how often the clone was seen (once, few, many), or a class if it is expanded.

J gene: TRBJ1-1; clone size: few; D gene: -; V gene: TRBV7-8; CDR3 DNA: TGTGCCAGCAGCCCCCCGGCATTTACTGAAGCTTTCTTT; CDR3 protein: CASSPPAFTEAFF
J gene: TRBJ2-3; clone size: -; D gene: -; V gene: TRBV7-9; CDR3 DNA: TGTGCCAGCAGCTTAGATAATCTATGGGGTACGCAGTATTTT; CDR3 protein: CASSLDNLWGTQYF
J gene: TRBJ2-3; clone size: once; D gene: -; V gene: TRBV12-3/TRBV12-4; CDR3 DNA: TGTGCCAGCAGTGTAGGTCTTGGTGATACGCAGTATTTT; CDR3 protein: CASSVGLGDTQYF
J gene: TRBJ1-5; clone size: -; D gene: TRBD1; V gene: TRBV19; CDR3 DNA: TGTGCCAGTAGTATTGGGGGACCGGCAGGGGGTCGCAATCAGCCCCAGCATTTT; CDR3 protein: CASSIGGPAGGRNQPQHF
J gene: TRBJ1-6; clone size: many; D gene: -; V gene: TRBV7-6; CDR3 DNA: TGTGCCAGCAGCCCGGGGGCGTTGGAGGTCTATAATTCACCCCTCCACTTT; CDR3 protein: CASSPGALEVYNSPLHF
J gene: TRBJ2-3; clone size: many; D gene: -; V gene: TRBV12-3/TRBV12-4; CDR3 DNA: TGTGCCAGCAGTGAGTTCTTGCTCGTTCAGGCAGATACGCAGTATTTT; CDR3 protein: CASSEFLLVQADTQYF
J gene: TRBJ2-7; clone size: -; D gene: -; V gene: TRBV12-3/TRBV12-4; CDR3 DNA: TGTGCCAGCAGTTTATCTGGTGAGCAGTACTTC; CDR3 protein: CASSLSGEQYF
J gene: TRBJ2-2; clone size: -; D gene: -; V gene: TRBV2; CDR3 DNA: TGTGCCAGCAGTGATAAAAGGGCATACACCGGGGAGCTGTTTTTT; CDR3 protein: CASSDKRAYTGELFF
J gene: TRBJ1-2; clone size: once; D gene: TRBD1; V gene: TRBV27; CDR3 DNA: TGTGCCAGCAGTCCCGGGACAGGGGGCTACACCTTC; CDR3 protein: CASSPGTGGYTF
J gene: TRBJ2-2; clone size: many; D gene: TRBD1; V gene: TRBV7-9; CDR3 DNA: TGTGCCAGCAGCTTGCGACAGGGGGACACCGGGGAGCTGTTTTTT; CDR3 protein: CASSLRQGDTGELFF
J gene: TRBJ1-4; clone size: many; D gene: -; V gene: TRBV20-1; CDR3 DNA: TGCAGTGCTAGTGTTGGGGGGGGTAATGAAAAACTGTTTTTT; CDR3 protein: CSASVGGGNEKLFF
J gene: TRBJ2-7; clone size: -; D gene: TRBD2; V gene: TRBV7-2; CDR3 DNA: TGTGCCAGCAGCTCACGGGAGGGGAACGAGCAGTACTTC; CDR3 protein: CASSSREGNEQYF
J gene: TRBJ2-3; clone size: -; D gene: TRBD1; V gene: TRBV7-2; CDR3 DNA: TGTGCCAGCAGCAACCCCGTAAGAGGGGGCAGGGGCACAGATACGCAGTATTTT; CDR3 protein: CASSNPVRGGRGTDTQYF
J gene: TRBJ2-1; clone size: -; D gene: TRBD2; V gene: TRBV13; CDR3 DNA: TGTGCCAGCAGCACCTTTGACGGGGGGGCCTACAATGAGCAGTTCTTC; CDR3 protein: CASSTFDGGAYNEQFF
J gene: TRBJ2-1; clone size: -; D gene: -; V gene: TRBV20-1; CDR3 DNA: TGCAGTGCTAGAGACGTAGCGCGGTCCTACAATGAGCAGTTCTTC; CDR3 protein: CSARDVARSYNEQFF
J gene: TRBJ2-2; clone size: -; D gene: TRBD1; V gene: TRBV15; CDR3 DNA: TGTGCCACTCACCCGGCAGGGGGCTTTACCGGGGAGCTGTTTTTT; CDR3 protein: CATHPAGGFTGELFF
J gene: TRBJ1-4; clone size: many; D gene: -; V gene: TRBV7-2; CDR3 DNA: TGTGCCAGCAGCTTAGAGCAGGGGTGGTTGAATGAAAAACTGTTTTTT; CDR3 protein: CASSLEQGWLNEKLFF
J gene: TRBJ2-2; clone size: -; D gene: -; V gene: TRBV7-9; CDR3 DNA: TGTGCCAGCATAGGAAGCGGAGACGTCAACACCGGGGAGCTGTTTTTT; CDR3 protein: CASIGSGDVNTGELFF
J gene: TRBJ2-1; clone size: many; D gene: -; V gene: TRBV7-9; CDR3 DNA: TGTGCCAGCAGCTTAGTTCCGCTTCCCGAGCAGTTCTTC; CDR3 protein: CASSLVPLPEQFF
J gene: TRBJ2-4; clone size: -; D gene: -; V gene: TRBV6-2/TRBV6-3; CDR3 DNA: TGTGCCAGCAGTTCAGGGGCCGCAGTACTAGCCAAAAACATTCAGTACTTC; CDR3 protein: CASSSGAAVLAKNIQYF
J gene: TRBJ2-1; clone size: few; D gene: TRBD2; V gene: TRBV27; CDR3 DNA: TGTGCCAGCAGTCCCCTTCAAGGACTAGCTCATGAGCAGTTCTTC; CDR3 protein: CASSPLQGLAHEQFF
J gene: TRBJ2-7; clone size: once; D gene: TRBD2; V gene: TRBV20-1; CDR3 DNA: TGCAGTGCACTGGGACTAGCGGGGGCCGGGGACGAGCAGTACTTC; CDR3 protein: CSALGLAGAGDEQYF
J gene: TRBJ2-4; clone size: few; D gene: TRBD1; V gene: TRBV12-3/TRBV12-4; CDR3 DNA: TGTGCCAGCATTCCAGGGACAGGCGGATTGTCCAAAAACATTCAGTACTTC; CDR3 protein: CASIPGTGGLSKNIQYF
J gene: TRBJ2-1; clone size: many; D gene: TRBD1; V gene: TRBV6-1; CDR3 DNA: TGTGCCAGCAGTTTTCCGACAGGGGAGAGCTCCTACAATGAGCAGTTCTTC; CDR3 protein: CASSFPTGESSYNEQFF
J gene: TRBJ2-1; clone size: -; D gene: -; V gene: TRBV12-3/TRBV12-4; CDR3 DNA: TGTGCCAGCAGCCCCGGACTACCTCTAGGGAATGAGCAGTTCTTC; CDR3 protein: CASSPGLPLGNEQFF
J gene: TRBJ1-1; clone size: many; D gene: -; V gene: TRBV7-4; CDR3 DNA: TGTGCCAGCAGCTTAAAACAGGGGAACACTGAAGCTTTCTTT; CDR3 protein: CASSLKQGNTEAFF
J gene: TRBJ2-7; clone size: -; D gene: TRBD1; V gene: TRBV28; CDR3 DNA: TGTGCCAGCACCTCTCCCGGGCGACAGGGGTACGAGCAGTACTTC; CDR3 protein: CASTSPGRQGYEQYF
J gene: TRBJ1-2; clone size: few; D gene: -; V gene: TRBV12-3/TRBV12-4; CDR3 DNA: TGTGCCAGCAGTTTAGGGCTCTCGGGTCGAGACTATGGCTACACCTTC; CDR3 protein: CASSLGLSGRDYGYTF
J gene: TRBJ2-2; clone size: -; D gene: -; V gene: TRBV19; CDR3 DNA: TGTGCCAGTAGTCTCGCCCTCAGCACCGGGGAGCTGTTTTTT; CDR3 protein: CASSLALSTGELFF
J gene: TRBJ1-1; clone size: few; D gene: TRBD1; V gene: TRBV9; CDR3 DNA: TGTGCCAGCAGCGTAGAGAGGGGGACAGGCAAGCTTGAAGCTTTCTTT; CDR3 protein: CASSVERGTGKLEAFF
J gene: TRBJ2-1; clone size: -; D gene: -; V gene: TRBV18; CDR3 DNA: TGTGCCAGCTCACCGGAAGAAAGGGCGACTACGGGAGAGCAGTTCTTC; CDR3 protein: CASSPEERATTGEQFF
J gene: TRBJ1-2; clone size: -; D gene: -; V gene: TRBV6-5; CDR3 DNA: TGTGCCAGCAGCTCTTATTTACACGCAGAGGGGAAGGCTAACTATGGCTACACCTTC; CDR3 protein: CASSSYLHAEGKANYGYTF
J gene: TRBJ1-2; clone size: -; D gene: -; V gene: TRBV7-6; CDR3 DNA: TGTGCCAGCAGCTTAGCTCACTACACCTTC; CDR3 protein: CASSLAHYTF
J gene: TRBJ2-7; clone size: few; D gene: -; V gene: TRBV11-1; CDR3 DNA: TGTGCCAGCAGCTTATCGTCAAATGAGCAGTACTTC; CDR3 protein: CASSLSSNEQYF
J gene: TRBJ1-2; clone size: -; D gene: TRBD1; V gene: TRBV20-1; CDR3 DNA: TGCAGTGCTATGGACAGGGGGCGACTTCGGGGCTACACCTTC; CDR3 protein: CSAMDRGRLRGYTF
J gene: TRBJ2-2; clone size: once; D gene: -; V gene: TRBV28; CDR3 DNA: TGTGCCAGCCTAGGGCCGAACACCGGGGAGCTGTTTTTT; CDR3 protein: CASLGPNTGELFF
J gene: TRBJ1-6; clone size: few; D gene: TRBD1; V gene: TRBV28; CDR3 DNA: TGTGCCAGCAGCCCTAACAGGGGAGGTGAAAATTCACCCCTCCACTTT; CDR3 protein: CASSPNRGGENSPLHF
J gene: TRBJ1-5; clone size: -; D gene: -; V gene: TRBV2; CDR3 DNA: TGTGCCAGCAGTGAGTCGGGTCTTTATAGCAATCAGCCCCAGCATTTT; CDR3 protein: CASSESGLYSNQPQHF
J gene: TRBJ2-1; clone size: few; D gene: TRBD2; V gene: TRBV28; CDR3 DNA: TGTGCCAGCAGTTTATCGTGGGGGGGCAATGAGCAGTTCTTC; CDR3 protein: CASSLSWGGNEQFF
J gene: TRBJ2-3; clone size: -; D gene: TRBD2; V gene: TRBV4-2; CDR3 DNA: TGTGCCAGCAGCCCCCCGGGGGGATACACAGATACGCAGTATTTT; CDR3 protein: CASSPPGGYTDTQYF
J gene: TRBJ2-2; clone size: many; D gene: -; V gene: TRBV4-1; CDR3 DNA: TGCGCCAGCAGCCAAGAAGACCTTGTCTTGCGCGGGGAGCTGTTTTTT; CDR3 protein: CASSQEDLVLRGELFF
J gene: TRBJ1-1; clone size: few; D gene: -; V gene: TRBV12-3/TRBV12-4; CDR3 DNA: TGTGCCAGCAGTTTTAGGATAGAAGCTTTCTTT; CDR3 protein: CASSFRIEAFF
J gene: TRBJ2-7; clone size: many; D gene: -; V gene: TRBV6-2/TRBV6-3; CDR3 DNA: TGTGCCAGCAGTTACGTCGACGAGCAGTACTTC; CDR3 protein: CASSYVDEQYF
J gene: TRBJ2-1; clone size: many; D gene: -; V gene: TRBV7-6; CDR3 DNA: TGTGCCAGCAGCTTAAGGCCAGGGGAACTTTGGGAGCAGTTCTTC; CDR3 protein: CASSLRPGELWEQFF
J gene: TRBJ2-7; clone size: -; D gene: -; V gene: TRBV20-1; CDR3 DNA: TGCAGTGCCCCCTTAGGGCAATTTACCTACGAGCAGTACTTC; CDR3 protein: CSAPLGQFTYEQYF
J gene: TRBJ1-5; clone size: many; D gene: -; V gene: TRBV7-2; CDR3 DNA: TGTGCCAGCAGCTTAGCAGGGTATAGCAATCAGCCCCAGCATTTT; CDR3 protein: CASSLAGYSNQPQHF
J gene: TRBJ2-7; clone size: -; D gene: TRBD1; V gene: TRBV7-9; CDR3 DNA: TGTGCCAGCAGCCATACCGGACAGGGAGCTTACGAGCAGTACTTC; CDR3 protein: CASSHTGQGAYEQYF
J gene: TRBJ2-3; clone size: -; D gene: -; V gene: TRBV7-9; CDR3 DNA: TGTGCCAGCAGCTCCGAGGGGTTCAACCCTAGGCAGGATACGCAGTATTTT; CDR3 protein: CASSSEGFNPRQDTQYF
J gene: TRBJ1-5; clone size: many; D gene: -; V gene: TRBV19; CDR3 DNA: TGTGCCAGTAGTATTGGGGCTTGGGTTCAGCCCCAGCATTTT; CDR3 protein: CASSIGAWVQPQHF